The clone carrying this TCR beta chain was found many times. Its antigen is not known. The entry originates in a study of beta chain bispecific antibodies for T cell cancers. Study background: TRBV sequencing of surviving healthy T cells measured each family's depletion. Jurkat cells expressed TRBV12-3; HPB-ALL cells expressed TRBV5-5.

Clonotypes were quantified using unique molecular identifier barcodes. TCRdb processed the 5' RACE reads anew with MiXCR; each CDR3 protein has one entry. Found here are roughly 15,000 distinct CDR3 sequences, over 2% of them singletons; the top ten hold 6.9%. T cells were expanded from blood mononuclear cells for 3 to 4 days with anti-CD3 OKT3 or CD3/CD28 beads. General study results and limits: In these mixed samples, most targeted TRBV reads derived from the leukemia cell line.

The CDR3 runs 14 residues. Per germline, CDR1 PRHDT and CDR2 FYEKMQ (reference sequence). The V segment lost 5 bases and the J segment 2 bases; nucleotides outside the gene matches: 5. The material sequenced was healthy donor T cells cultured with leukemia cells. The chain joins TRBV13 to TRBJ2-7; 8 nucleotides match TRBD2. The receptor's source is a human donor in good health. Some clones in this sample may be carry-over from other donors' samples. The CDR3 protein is CASSPLAAPYEQYF. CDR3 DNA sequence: TGTGCCAGCAGCCCACTAGCGGCTCCCTACGAGCAGTACTTC.